Shown below are 18 T cell receptor beta chains from a single sample sequenced in a study of cytomegalovirus exposure and HLA in healthy donors. The PCR employed 60 Vbeta primers together with 13 Jbeta primers. Clones were read by immunoSEQ multiplex PCR, and TCRdb kept only the in-frame ones, dropping some. The sample holds roughly 200,000 clones, roughly 79% seen once. The sample consisted of PBMCs. The receptors here all came from a man aged 30 to 45 in good health and CMV-seronegative.

The J gene is TRBJ2-7, the V gene TRBV5-4, with 7 bases matching TRBD2. The V gene's germline CDR1 is SGHNT and CDR2 YYREEE (reference sequence). The trim removed 0 bases at V and 4 bases at J, leaving 7 bases unmatched. The CDR3 is 15 amino acids. DNA for the CDR3: TGTGCCAGCAGCTTGGAGCCCCAGGGAGGGTACGAGCAGTACTTC. As protein: CASSLEPQGGYEQYF.

V is TRBV7-9 and J is TRBJ1-2; D is ambiguous. Germline V gives CDR1 SEHNR, CDR2 FQNEAQ (reference sequence). Trimming removed 8 bases at V and 5 bases at J, with 12 bases between. This CDR3 has 12 amino acids. In DNA form, the CDR3 reads TGTGCCAGCGGGCCCTCGGGGTATGGCTACACCTTC. Translated: CASGPSGYGYTF. The full variable domain, completed using reference TRBV7-9 and TRBJ1-2, is DTGVSQNPRHKITKRGQNVTFRCDPISEHNRLYWYRQTLGQGPEFLTYFQNEAQLEKSRLLSDRFSAERPKGSFSTLEIQRTEQGDSAMYLCASGPSGYGYTFGSGTRLTVV.

The chain links TRBV4-1 to TRBJ2-7, with TRBD1 matching 7 bases. The CDR3 loop spans 16 amino acids. Per the germline V gene, CDR1 is MGHRA and CDR2 is YSYEKL. V was pared by 0 bases and J by 1 base, with 6 bases of the junction left unmatched. The CDR3 region has the DNA TGCGCCAGCAGCCAAGACGGATTGGGACAGTCCTACGAGCAGTACTTC. Translating gives CASSQDGLGQSYEQYF.

The sample holds one count of this clone. This chain links TRBV27 with TRBJ2-6, with D perhaps TRBD1 (6 bases). The V end was cut by 4 bases, the J end by 2 bases, with 6 bases between. This CDR3 comprises 14 residues. The germline V gene encodes CDR1 MNHEY and CDR2 SMNVEV (reference sequence). The CDR3 is CASSSGAGANVLTF. CDR3 DNA: TGTGCCAGCAGTTCAGGGGCTGGGGCCAACGTCCTGACTTTC.

V usage is TRBV10-3 and J usage is TRBJ2-7; maybe TRBD1 (5 bases). CDR1 is ENHRY, CDR2 SYGVKD, per germline. Trimming shortened V by 6 bases and J by 0 bases, and 9 bases separated the two germline ends. The CDR3 loop spans 13 amino acids. The CDR3 nucleotides read TGTGCCATCAGGACAGAGAGCTCCTACGAGCAGTACTTC. Protein sequence: CAIRTESSYEQYF.

As to this clone: A single base separates this from a much larger clone, so it may be a read error. CDR3 sequence reads: CASSGGGTEAFF. For the CDR3, the DNA is TGTGCCAGCAGCGGGGGGGGCACTGAAGCTTTCTTT. This chain uses TRBV11-3 with TRBJ1-1; tentative D call: TRBD1 (5 bases). Trimming removed 5 bases from V and 4 bases from J, with 8 bases in between. Germline assignment: CDR1 SGHNT and CDR2 YENEEA. The CDR3 is 12 residues long.

This chain connects TRBV30 to TRBJ1-6, with D hard to call. This CDR3 comprises 13 residues. The germline V and J ends were trimmed by 3 bases and 8 bases, with 11 bases remaining between them. Germline V CDR1 and CDR2: GTSNPN, SVGIG (reference sequence). The CDR3 region has the DNA TGTGCCTGGAGCCGCCCAGAGGATTCACCCCTCCACTTT. Translation: CAWSRPEDSPLHF.

This chain uses TRBV6-5 with TRBJ2-7; 9 bases map to TRBD1. V was pared by 6 bases and J by 2 bases, with 5 bases of the junction left unmatched. The CDR3 loop spans 14 amino acids. In germline, CDR1 is MNHEY, CDR2 SVGAGI. Written as DNA, the CDR3 is TGTGCCAGCAGGGAAGGGACAGGGACCTACGAGCAGTACTTC. The encoded protein is CASREGTGTYEQYF.

V is TRBV29-1 and J is TRBJ1-5, with 7 bases fitting TRBD1. Trimming cost V 6 bases and J 3 bases; bases outside gene matches: 5. This CDR3 is built from 13 residues. The V gene's germline CDR1 is SQVTM and CDR2 ANQGSEA. The CDR3 bases are TGCAGCGTCGGAGGGGGCTACAATCAGCCCCAGCATTTT. This sequence encodes CSVGGGYNQPQHF.

The chain combines TRBV6-1 with TRBJ1-5; no clear D gene. Trimming shortened V by 7 bases and J by 6 bases, and 13 bases separated the two germline ends. The length of the CDR3 is 13 residues. Germline CDR1 is MNHNS and CDR2 is SASEGT. CDR3 region: CASTHASLQPQHF. DNA for the CDR3: TGTGCCAGCACCCACGCAAGCCTTCAGCCCCAGCATTTT.

The CDR3 sequence: CASSLDRGIVTEAFF. For the CDR3, the DNA is TGCGCCAGCAGTCTCGACAGGGGGATCGTCACTGAAGCTTTCTTT. The chain employs TRBV10-2 and TRBJ1-1, with 9 positions matching TRBD1. The CDR3 has 15 residues. From germline, CDR1 is WSHSY and CDR2 SAAADI. The ends lost 5 bases at V and 4 bases at J; junction bases unmatched: 8.

The rearrangement joins TRBV28 to TRBJ2-7; 10 positions match TRBD2. Germline CDR1 MDHEN, CDR2 SYDVKM. V shed 2 bases, J shed 2 bases, and the junction held 6 bases outside the gene matches. The CDR3 runs to 16 residues. The CDR3 loop is CASSLEITSGTYEQYF. The CDR3 coding sequence is TGTGCCAGCAGTTTAGAGATTACTAGCGGGACCTACGAGCAGTACTTC.

V gene TRBV29-1 combines with J gene TRBJ2-7; 13 bases map to TRBD2. Losses at the gene ends were 6 bases for V and 4 bases for J; bases not matched to a gene: 12. Germline V gives CDR1 SQVTM, CDR2 ANQGSEA. This CDR3 is 16 amino acids long. The CDR3 sequence: CSVNTPTSGRTYEQYF. CDR3 DNA sequence: TGCAGCGTCAACACCCCGACTAGCGGGAGGACGTACGAGCAGTACTTC.

This chain links TRBV10-3 with TRBJ2-1; 10 bases line up with TRBD2. The length of the CDR3 is 15 residues. The V gene's germline CDR1 is ENHRY and CDR2 SYGVKD. J gave up 7 bases and V 2 bases, and 5 bases lay outside the gene matches. CDR3 loop: CAISETSGMGNEQFF. Here the CDR3 DNA reads TGTGCCATCAGTGAGACTAGCGGGATGGGGAATGAGCAGTTCTTC.

This sequence joins TRBV7-9 and TRBJ1-5, with 10 bases lining up with TRBD1. Trimming cost V 4 bases and J 2 bases; bases outside gene matches: 5. Germline CDR1 is SEHNR and CDR2 is FQNEAQ (reference sequence). The CDR3 is made up of 16 amino acids. The CDR3 DNA reads TGTGCCAGCAGCTCCCTTGGGACAGGGGGCAATCAGCCCCAGCATTTT. This codes for CASSSLGTGGNQPQHF.

The chain recombines TRBV7-9 with TRBJ2-7; 8 nucleotides line up with TRBD1. The V gene's germline CDR1 is SEHNR and CDR2 FQNEAQ (reference sequence). The trim removed 5 bases at V and 6 bases at J, leaving 9 bases unmatched. This CDR3 spans 14 amino acids. The CDR3 nucleotides are TGTGCCAGCAGCCCCGGGACAGGCTCACGCGAGCAGTACTTC. Amino acids: CASSPGTGSREQYF. Full variable domain (missing parts from reference TRBV7-9 and TRBJ2-7): DTGVSQNPRHKITKRGQNVTFRCDPISEHNRLYWYRQTLGQGPEFLTYFQNEAQLEKSRLLSDRFSAERPKGSFSTLEIQRTEQGDSAMYLCASSPGTGSREQYFGPGTRLTVT.

The J gene is TRBJ2-1, the V gene TRBV10-2, with a weak D call TRBD2 (5 bases). The CDR3 is 15 amino acids. V dropped 6 bases and J dropped 0 bases, with 12 bases sitting between them. Germline assignment: CDR1 WSHSY and CDR2 SAAADI. The CDR3 DNA sequence: TGCGCCAGCAGGAGCGGCCGGAGCTCCTACAATGAGCAGTTCTTC. This encodes CASRSGRSSYNEQFF.

CDR3 in amino acids: CASSLETGVVGETQYF. The CDR3 DNA sequence: TGTGCCAGCAGCTTAGAAACAGGGGTCGTGGGGGAGACCCAGTACTTC. The J gene is TRBJ2-5, the V gene TRBV7-2, with TRBD1 identical over 7 bases. Trimming cost V 1 base and J 5 bases; bases outside gene matches: 10. This CDR3 region has 16 residues. Germline CDR1 reads SGHTA; CDR2 reads FQGNSA. Supplemented by reference TRBV7-2 and TRBJ2-5, the full variable domain reads GAGVSQSPSNKVTEKGKDVELRCDPISGHTALYWYRQSLGQGLEFLIYFQGNSAPDKSGLPSDRFSAERTGGSVSTLTIQRTQQEDSAVYLCASSLETGVVGETQYFGPGTRLLVL.